Below, 22 T cell receptor beta chains from the same sample are listed, as sequenced in a study of breast tumors, draining lymph nodes, adjacent tissues. TCRdb ran MiXCR on the multiplex PCR reads and lists one entry per CDR3 protein. Of about 130,000 distinct CDR3 sequences in the sample, 21% are singletons; the top ten hold 2.2%. Breast cancer patients provided tissue from their axillary draining lymph nodes. The material sequenced was axillary lymph node tissue. The receptors shown here come from a female donor with breast cancer. Some clones in this sample may be carry-over from other donors' samples.

This chain connects TRBV7-9 to TRBJ2-2, with D perhaps TRBD1 or TRBD2 (5 bases each). V shed 5 bases and J shed 2 bases, with 12 bases lying between them. Germline CDR1 and CDR2: SEHNR and FQNEAQ (reference sequence). The CDR3 consists of 15 residues. The CDR3 protein is CASSLRDPNTGELFF. CDR3 nucleotide sequence: TGTGCCAGCAGCCTAAGGGACCCCAACACCGGGGAGCTGTTTTTT.

The chain has TRBV28 and TRBJ2-5, with 14 bases lining up with TRBD2. From germline, CDR1 is MDHEN and CDR2 SYDVKM. Unmatched junction bases numbered 10, after V lost 3 bases and J lost 4 bases. This CDR3 spans 18 amino acids. CDR3 in DNA: TGTGCCAGCAGTTTCGCGGGACTAGCGGGAGACCACCTAGAGACCCAGTACTTC. The encoded protein is CASSFAGLAGDHLETQYF.

Ten or more counts support this clonotype. CDR3 protein: CASSGGGANVLTF. Written as DNA, the CDR3 is TGTGCCAGCAGCGGGGGAGGGGCCAACGTCCTGACTTTC. The V gene is TRBV9, the J gene TRBJ2-6; D gene ambiguous. CDR1 is SGDLS, CDR2 YYNGEE, per germline. The CDR3 extends over 13 amino acids. Trimming removed 3 bases at V and 4 bases at J, with 5 bases between. Filled out from reference TRBV9 and TRBJ2-6, the complete variable domain reads DSGVTQTPKHLITATGQRVTLRCSPRSGDLSVYWYQQSLDQGLQFLIQYYNGEERAKGNILERFSAQQFPDLHSELNLSSLELGDSALYFCASSGGGANVLTFGAGSRLTVL.

As regards this clonotype: A much larger clone differs from this one at a single base, so this may be a read error. The rearrangement uses TRBV9 and TRBJ2-1; perhaps TRBD2 as D (6 bases). The CDR3 consists of 16 residues. CDR1 is SGDLS, CDR2 YYNGEE, per germline. Trimming took off 4 bases at V and 0 bases at J, with 14 bases between the two ends. The CDR3 loop reads CASSLDGGSSYNEQFF. As DNA, the CDR3 is TGTGCCAGCAGCCTCGACGGGGGAAGCTCCTACAATGAGCAGTTCTTC.

This clonotype was recorded at least ten times. The chain joins TRBV5-1 to TRBJ2-3; 13 bases map to TRBD2. V gave up 0 bases and J gave up 9 bases; unmatched junction bases: 7. Looked up from germline, CDR1 is SGHRS and CDR2 is YFSETQ. The CDR3 length is 16 residues. The CDR3 DNA reads TGCGCCAGCAGCTTGGAACTAGCGGGAGGGCTAAGGACGCAGTATTTT. It is translated as CASSLELAGGLRTQYF.

This clonotype was observed many times. A read error may produce the germline difference seen at one junction end. The J gene is TRBJ2-5, the V gene TRBV6-2 or TRBV6-3; D is tentatively TRBD1 or TRBD2 (6 bases each). From germline, CDR1 is MNHEY and CDR2 SVGEGT. CDR3 size: 15 residues. This CDR3 is CASSYNWGAQGTQYF. CDR3 DNA sequence: TGTGCCAGCAGTTACAATTGGGGGGCGCAAGGGACCCAGTACTTC.

This clonotype appeared many times. The J gene is TRBJ2-1, the V gene TRBV20-1; D is unclear. Germline CDR1 reads DFQATT; CDR2 reads SNEGSKA (reference sequence). The CDR3 has 15 residues. V dropped 1 base and J dropped 8 bases, with 18 bases sitting between them. The CDR3 DNA is TGCAGTGCTAGAGTACGGGCGACCTCTCGGGATGAGCAGTTCTTC. It translates to CSARVRATSRDEQFF.

In this sample, this clonotype turned up many times. The V call is TRBV13, the J call TRBJ2-6; tentatively, D is TRBD1 or TRBD2 (5 bases each). The germline gives CDR1 PRHDT, CDR2 FYEKMQ (reference sequence). This CDR3 comprises 15 residues. Deletions cut 2 bases from V and 4 bases from J, with 9 bases between. The CDR3 sequence: CASSLQGTGANVLTF. In DNA form, the CDR3 reads TGTGCCAGCAGCTTACAAGGGACCGGGGCCAACGTCCTGACTTTC.

This clonotype showed up many times. The chain uses TRBV20-1 and TRBJ2-1; D gene ambiguous. The CDR3 spans 13 residues. CDR1 is DFQATT and CDR2 is SNEGSKA in the germline V gene (reference sequence). V was trimmed by 6 bases and J by 7 bases, leaving 16 bases between them. The DNA for the CDR3 is TGCAGTGCCGTAAAGGAGACTGGGAATGAGCAGTTCTTC. Amino acids: CSAVKETGNEQFF.

This clonotype was seen repeatedly, ten times or more. The chain couples TRBV5-1 to TRBJ2-1; maybe TRBD2 (6 bases). V shed 0 bases and J shed 2 bases, with 9 bases lying between them. The CDR3 is 15 amino acids. Germline loops: CDR1 SGHRS, CDR2 YFSETQ. CDR3 region: CASSLGGVAYNEQFF. The CDR3 region has the DNA TGCGCCAGCAGCTTGGGGGGGGTGGCCTACAATGAGCAGTTCTTC.

This clonotype occurred many times. The genes are TRBV7-6 and TRBJ2-3; 10 bases are a match to TRBD2. Trimming removed 5 bases from V and 1 base from J; junction bases left unmatched: 3. Germline V CDR1 and CDR2: SGHVS, FNYEAQ. The CDR3 contains 15 residues. DNA of the CDR3: TGTGCCAGCAGCCCTAGCGGGAGTCGCACAGATACGCAGTATTTT. Translation: CASSPSGSRTDTQYF.

Notes on this clonotype: A single base separates this from a much larger clone, so it may be a read error. The CDR3 region has the DNA TGCGCCAGCAGCTTGGGATTCGAAGGGAGGTACGAGCAGTACTTC. Protein product: CASSLGFEGRYEQYF. The rearrangement joins TRBV5-1 to TRBJ2-7; tentative D call: TRBD2 (6 bases). V shed 0 bases and J shed 4 bases, with 14 bases lying between them. Germline values: CDR1 SGHRS, CDR2 YFSETQ. This CDR3 spans 15 amino acids.

There are many counts of this clonotype. The rearrangement joins TRBV5-8 to TRBJ1-5; D ambiguous. The V and J ends lost 3 bases and 3 bases respectively, with 7 bases between them. This CDR3 is built from 13 residues. Germline V gene data show CDR1 as SGHTS and CDR2 as YDEGEE. CDR3 bases: TGTGCCAGCAGCTCCCGCATCAATCAGCCCCAGCATTTT. Translation gives CASSSRINQPQHF.

This clonotype came up many times. This rearrangement joins TRBV7-8 to TRBJ1-5; 8 bases are a match to TRBD1. Trimming cost V 1 base and J 13 bases; bases outside gene matches: 6. The CDR3 runs to 13 residues. Germline V gene sequence: CDR1 SGHVS, CDR2 FQNEAQ. Here the CDR3 DNA reads TGTGCCAGCAGCTTAGTGAGCGGGGACAGGCAGCATTTT. Its translation is CASSLVSGDRQHF.

This clonotype was picked up a small number of times. The chain is built from TRBV28 and TRBJ2-4; tentative D call: TRBD2 (5 bases). Germline V gives CDR1 MDHEN, CDR2 SYDVKM. V was shortened by 7 bases and J by 6 bases, with 16 bases between the two germline ends. CDR3 length: 14 amino acids. The CDR3 sequence: CASNEGTEGNIQYF. CDR3 coding DNA: TGTGCCAGCAACGAAGGAACAGAGGGAAACATTCAGTACTTC.

The genes are TRBV10-3 and TRBJ2-6; possible D gene TRBD1, 5 bases. With 6 bases removed from V and 0 bases from J, the gap between germline ends came to 9 bases. CDR3 size: 15 residues. From germline, CDR1 is ENHRY and CDR2 SYGVKD. CDR3 amino acids: CAISDQGSGANVLTF. The CDR3 nucleotides read TGTGCCATCAGCGACCAGGGCTCTGGGGCCAACGTCCTGACTTTC.

This clonotype was seen at least ten times. The CDR3 loop is CSAPRSGSNEQFF. DNA for the CDR3: TGCAGTGCTCCTCGGAGCGGGAGTAATGAGCAGTTCTTC. The chain combines TRBV20-1 with TRBJ2-1; 8 nucleotides agree with TRBD2. Germline V gene sequence: CDR1 DFQATT, CDR2 SNEGSKA (reference sequence). This CDR3 comprises 13 residues. V gave up 5 bases and J gave up 7 bases; unmatched junction bases: 7.

This clonotype has ten or more counts. The CDR3 sequence: CASSQVASGSVNEQFF. CDR3 nucleotides: TGTGCCAGCAGCCAAGTGGCCAGCGGGAGTGTTAATGAGCAGTTCTTC. The chain carries TRBV14 and TRBJ2-1; 8 nucleotides agree with TRBD2. The V segment lost 1 base and the J segment 7 bases; nucleotides outside the gene matches: 9. Germline V gene data show CDR1 as SGHDN and CDR2 as FVKESK. This CDR3 region has 16 residues.

This clonotype has at least ten counts. The V gene is TRBV18, the J gene TRBJ2-7; D not resolved. CDR1 and CDR2 (germline): KGHSH, LQKENI. This CDR3 is 14 amino acids long. V lost 3 bases to trimming and J lost 1 base, with 10 bases between them. In DNA form, the CDR3 reads TGTGCCAGCTCACCTGGGTACCCTTCCTACGAGCAGTACTTC. Translating it yields CASSPGYPSYEQYF.

This clonotype was picked up a small number of times. One junction end does not reproduce the germline sequence, and a read error may be involved. This chain links TRBV20-1 with TRBJ2-4; D is possibly TRBD2 (7 bases). This CDR3 comprises 13 residues. The germline CDR1 and CDR2 sequences are DFQATT and SNEGSKA (reference sequence). The CDR3 coding sequence is TGCAGTCCTAGAGAGGGGGGGAGATACATTCAGTACTTC. It is translated as CSPREGGRYIQYF.

There are many counts of this clonotype. The rearrangement links TRBV7-2 to TRBJ1-5, with TRBD1 as a possible D gene (5 bases). Germline CDR1 reads SGHTA; CDR2 reads FQGNSA. V lost 6 bases and J 6 bases, leaving 27 bases between the germline ends. The CDR3 totals 18 residues. The CDR3 region is CASSPTEGRFGTGQPQHF. In nucleotides, the CDR3 is TGTGCCAGCAGTCCAACAGAGGGTCGGTTTGGGACCGGTCAGCCCCAGCATTTT. The variable domain in full, with the rest retrieved from reference TRBV7-2 and TRBJ1-5, is GAGVSQSPSNKVTEKGKDVELRCDPISGHTALYWYRQSLGQGLEFLIYFQGNSAPDKSGLPSDRFSAERTGGSVSTLTIQRTQQEDSAVYLCASSPTEGRFGTGQPQHFGDGTRLSIL.

This clonotype has a count of ten or more. This chain joins TRBV6-5 and TRBJ2-1; D is undetermined. Trimming took off 6 bases at V and 5 bases at J, with 5 bases between the two ends. Looked up from germline, CDR1 is MNHEY and CDR2 is SVGAGI. The CDR3 totals 11 residues. CDR3 region: CASRINNEQFF. CDR3 sequence (DNA): TGTGCCAGCAGGATAAACAATGAGCAGTTCTTC.